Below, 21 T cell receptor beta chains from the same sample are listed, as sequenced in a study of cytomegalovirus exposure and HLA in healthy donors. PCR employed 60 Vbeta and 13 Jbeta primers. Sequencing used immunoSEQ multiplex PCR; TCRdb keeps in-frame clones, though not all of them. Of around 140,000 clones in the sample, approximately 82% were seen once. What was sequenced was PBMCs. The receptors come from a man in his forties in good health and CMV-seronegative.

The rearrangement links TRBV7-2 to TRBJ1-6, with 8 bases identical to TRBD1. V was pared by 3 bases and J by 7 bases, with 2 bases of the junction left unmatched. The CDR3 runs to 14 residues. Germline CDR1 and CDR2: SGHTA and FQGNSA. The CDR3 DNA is TGTGCCAGCAGCTTCCGGGACAGGAATTCACCCCTCCACTTT. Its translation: CASSFRDRNSPLHF.

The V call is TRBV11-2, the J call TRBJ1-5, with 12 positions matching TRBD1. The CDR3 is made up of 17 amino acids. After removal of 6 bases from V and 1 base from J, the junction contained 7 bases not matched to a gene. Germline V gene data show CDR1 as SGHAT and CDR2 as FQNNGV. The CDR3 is CASSKSGTGGSNQPQHF. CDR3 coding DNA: TGTGCCAGCAGTAAATCCGGGACAGGGGGCAGCAATCAGCCCCAGCATTTT.

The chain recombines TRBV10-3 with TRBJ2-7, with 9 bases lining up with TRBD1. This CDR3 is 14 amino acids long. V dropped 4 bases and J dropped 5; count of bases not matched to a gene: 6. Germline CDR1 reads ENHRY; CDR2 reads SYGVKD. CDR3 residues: CAISGGTGLDEQYF. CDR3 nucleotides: TGTGCCATCAGTGGTGGGACAGGGCTCGACGAGCAGTACTTC.

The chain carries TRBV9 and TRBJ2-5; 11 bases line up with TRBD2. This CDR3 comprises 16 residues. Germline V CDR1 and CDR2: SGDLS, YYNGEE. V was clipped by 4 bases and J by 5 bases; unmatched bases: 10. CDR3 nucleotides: TGTGCCAGCAGCCTTCGTAGCGGGGGGGCCTGGGAGACCCAGTACTTC. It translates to CASSLRSGGAWETQYF. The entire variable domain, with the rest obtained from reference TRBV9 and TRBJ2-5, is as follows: DSGVTQTPKHLITATGQRVTLRCSPRSGDLSVYWYQQSLDQGLQFLIQYYNGEERAKGNILERFSAQQFPDLHSELNLSSLELGDSALYFCASSLRSGGAWETQYFGPGTRLLVL.

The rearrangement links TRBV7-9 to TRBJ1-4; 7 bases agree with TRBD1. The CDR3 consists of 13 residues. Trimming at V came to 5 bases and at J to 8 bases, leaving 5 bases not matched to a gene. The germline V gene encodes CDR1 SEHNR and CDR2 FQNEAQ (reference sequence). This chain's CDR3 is CASSLSQGEKLFF. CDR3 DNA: TGTGCCAGCAGCCTATCACAGGGGGAAAAACTGTTTTTT.

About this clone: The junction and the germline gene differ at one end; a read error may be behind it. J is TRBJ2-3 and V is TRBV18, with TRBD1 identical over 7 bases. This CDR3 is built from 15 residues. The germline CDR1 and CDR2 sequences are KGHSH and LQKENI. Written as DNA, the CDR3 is TGTGCCAGCTCTCCACTCGACAGGGCTACAGATACGCAGTATTTT. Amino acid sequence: CASSPLDRATDTQYF. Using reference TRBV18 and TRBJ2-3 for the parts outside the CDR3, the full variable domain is NAGVMQNPRHLVRRRGQEARLRCSPMKGHSHVYWYRQLPEEGLKFMVYLQKENIIDESGMPKERFSAEFPKEGPSILRIQQVVRGDSAAYFCASSPLDRATDTQYFGPGTRLTVL.

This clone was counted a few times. The CDR3 DNA follows: TGTGCCAGCAGCGAACAGGGTGGCACTGAAGCTTTCTTT. Its protein product is CASSEQGGTEAFF. The genes are TRBV11-2 and TRBJ1-1; the D gene is possibly TRBD1 (6 bases). Trimming cost V 5 bases and J 4 bases, with 11 bases left between them. The CDR3 is 13 residues long. Germline loops: CDR1 SGHAT, CDR2 FQNNGV.

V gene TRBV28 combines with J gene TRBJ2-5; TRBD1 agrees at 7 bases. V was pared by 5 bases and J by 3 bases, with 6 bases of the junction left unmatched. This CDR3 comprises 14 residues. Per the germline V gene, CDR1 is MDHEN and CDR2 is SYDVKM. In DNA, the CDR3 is TGTGCCAGCAGTCTCCGGGACAGAGAAGAGACCCAGTACTTC. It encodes CASSLRDREETQYF.

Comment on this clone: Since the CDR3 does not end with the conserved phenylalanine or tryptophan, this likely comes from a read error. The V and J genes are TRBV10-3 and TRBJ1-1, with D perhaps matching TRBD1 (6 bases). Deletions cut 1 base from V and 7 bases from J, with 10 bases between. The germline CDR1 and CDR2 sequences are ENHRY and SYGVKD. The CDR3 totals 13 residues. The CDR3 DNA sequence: TGTGCCATCAGTGAGTACAGGGATAGTGAAGCTTTCCTT. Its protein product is CAISEYRDSEAFL.

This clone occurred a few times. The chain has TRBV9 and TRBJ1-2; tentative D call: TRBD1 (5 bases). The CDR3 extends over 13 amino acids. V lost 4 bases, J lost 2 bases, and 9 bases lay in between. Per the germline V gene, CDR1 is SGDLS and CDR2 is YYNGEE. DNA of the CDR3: TGTGCCAGCAGCATACAGGAAAACTATGGCTACACCTTC. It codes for CASSIQENYGYTF.

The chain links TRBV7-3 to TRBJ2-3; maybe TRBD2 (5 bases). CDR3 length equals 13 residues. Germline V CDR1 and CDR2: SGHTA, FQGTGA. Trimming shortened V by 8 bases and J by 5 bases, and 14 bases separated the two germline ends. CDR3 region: CASQLLRGDTQYF. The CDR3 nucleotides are TGTGCCAGCCAGCTCCTCCGGGGAGATACGCAGTATTTT.

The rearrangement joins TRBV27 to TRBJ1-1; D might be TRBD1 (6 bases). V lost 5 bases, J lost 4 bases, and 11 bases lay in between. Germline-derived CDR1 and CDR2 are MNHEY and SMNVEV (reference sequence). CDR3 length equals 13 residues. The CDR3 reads CASSPHRVTEAFF. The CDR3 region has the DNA TGTGCCAGCAGTCCCCACAGGGTCACTGAAGCTTTCTTT.

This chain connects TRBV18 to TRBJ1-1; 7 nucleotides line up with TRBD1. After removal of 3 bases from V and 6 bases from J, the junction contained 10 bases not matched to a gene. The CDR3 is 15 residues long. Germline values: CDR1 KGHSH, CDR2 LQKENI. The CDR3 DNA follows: TGTGCCAGCTCACCCGATCAGACAGGGATGTCTGAAGCTTTCTTT. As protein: CASSPDQTGMSEAFF.

CDR3 in DNA: TGTGCCAGCAGCACGGGGACAGGGGGTAACTATGGCTACACCTTC. Protein: CASSTGTGGNYGYTF. The chain employs TRBV9 and TRBJ1-2, with 11 nucleotides matching TRBD1. CDR1 is SGDLS and CDR2 is YYNGEE in the germline V gene. CDR3 length equals 15 residues. The trim removed 4 bases at V and 1 base at J, leaving 3 bases unmatched.

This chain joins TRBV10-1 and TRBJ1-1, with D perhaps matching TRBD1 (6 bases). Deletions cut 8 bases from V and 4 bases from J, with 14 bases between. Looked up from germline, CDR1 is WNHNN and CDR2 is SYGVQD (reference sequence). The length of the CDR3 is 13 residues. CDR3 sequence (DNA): TGCGCCAGCTCCGGACAGACGACCACTGAAGCTTTCTTT. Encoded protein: CASSGQTTTEAFF.

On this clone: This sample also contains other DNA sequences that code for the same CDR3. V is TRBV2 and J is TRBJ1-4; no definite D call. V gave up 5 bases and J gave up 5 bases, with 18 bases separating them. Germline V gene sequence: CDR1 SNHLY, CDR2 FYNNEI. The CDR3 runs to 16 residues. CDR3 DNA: TGTGCCAGCAGTAACCGACCCTCGAGGATGAATGAAAAACTGTTTTTT. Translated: CASSNRPSRMNEKLFF.

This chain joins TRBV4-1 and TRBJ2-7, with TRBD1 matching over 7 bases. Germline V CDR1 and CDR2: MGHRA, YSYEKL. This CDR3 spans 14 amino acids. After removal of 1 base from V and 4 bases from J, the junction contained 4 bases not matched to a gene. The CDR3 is CASSQVQQGYEQYF. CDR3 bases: TGCGCCAGCAGCCAAGTACAACAGGGGTACGAGCAGTACTTC.

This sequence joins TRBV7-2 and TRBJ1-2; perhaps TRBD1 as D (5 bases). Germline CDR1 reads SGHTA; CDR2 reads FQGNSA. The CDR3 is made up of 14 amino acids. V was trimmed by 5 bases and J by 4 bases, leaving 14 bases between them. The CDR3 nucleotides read TGTGCCAGCAGCCGCAAACAGGAGACCTATGGCTACACCTTC. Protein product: CASSRKQETYGYTF.

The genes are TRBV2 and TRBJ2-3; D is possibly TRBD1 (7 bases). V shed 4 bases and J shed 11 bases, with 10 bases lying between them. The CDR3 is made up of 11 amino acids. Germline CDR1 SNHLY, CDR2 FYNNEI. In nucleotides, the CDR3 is TGTGCCAGCAGTGGACAGGGAGGGCAGTATTTT. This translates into CASSGQGGQYF.

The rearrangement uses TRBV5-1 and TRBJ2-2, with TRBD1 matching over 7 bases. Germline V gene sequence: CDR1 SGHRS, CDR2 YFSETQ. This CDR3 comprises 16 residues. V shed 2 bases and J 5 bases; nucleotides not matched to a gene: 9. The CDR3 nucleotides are TGCGCCAGCAGCTTAGTAGCTCAGACAGGGACCGGGGAGCTGTTTTTT. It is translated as CASSLVAQTGTGELFF.

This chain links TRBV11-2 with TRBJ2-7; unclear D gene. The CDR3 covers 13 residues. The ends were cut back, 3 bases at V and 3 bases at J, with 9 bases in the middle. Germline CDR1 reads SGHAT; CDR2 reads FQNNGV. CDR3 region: CASSFPADYEQYF. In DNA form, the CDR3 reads TGTGCCAGCAGCTTCCCCGCGGACTACGAGCAGTACTTC.